Listed below are T cell receptor beta chains from one sample, sequenced in a study of cytotoxic CD8 clonotypes in ibrutinib-treated CLL. Clones were sequenced by immunoSEQ multiplex PCR, and TCRdb holds only the in-frame ones, with some missing. Here the sample spans under 300,000 clones, about three quarters being singletons. Sequenced here: PBMCs, sampled after 24 months of ibrutinib treatment. The receptors shown here come from a human donor with chronic lymphocytic leukemia. The CDR3 runs from the conserved cysteine through the conserved F or W. A D gene is named only where the DNA matches it firmly.

>TRBJ2-1|TRBD2|TRBV13
CASSTSSAGEWGALYNEQFF
>TRBJ2-5|NA|TRBV28
CASSLWRGRGPQETQYF
>TRBJ2-7|NA|TRBV29-1
CSVAQSYEQYF
>TRBJ2-3|NA|TRBV29-1
CSVEQGRGDTQYF
>TRBJ1-2|NA|TRBV10-1
CASSETPDGLAYGYTF
>TRBJ2-3|TRBD1|TRBV30
CAWTQGDSTDTQYF
>TRBJ2-7|NA|TRBV5-4
CASSLDENEQYF
>TRBJ2-1|TRBD2|TRBV5-1
CASTGTSGRGGKGYNEQFF
>TRBJ1-2|NA|TRBV7-2
CASSLGMTGSSYGYTF
>TRBJ2-1|TRBD2|TRBV7-8
CASSQTGLAAHNEQFF
>TRBJ1-2|TRBD1|TRBV9
CASSVVGQGALGGYTF
>TRBJ2-7|NA|TRBV30
CAWSFGQGTEQYF
>TRBJ2-7|NA|TRBV19
CASSSETYEQYF
>TRBJ2-1|TRBD2|TRBV30
CAWRRLAGSEQFF
>TRBJ2-5|NA|TRBV11-3
CASSLLAGETQYF
>TRBJ1-1|NA|TRBV18
CASSLTEGGIEAFF
>TRBJ2-1|NA|TRBV5-1
CASSSDPAEAYNEQFF
>TRBJ1-5|NA|TRBV5-5
CASSFEQPYQPQHF
>TRBJ1-2|TRBD1|TRBV27
CASSHETGEGYTF
>TRBJ1-4|TRBD1|TRBV6-6
CASSSQGANEKLFF
>TRBJ2-7|TRBD2|TRBV11-2
CASITAGAGEQYF
>TRBJ2-7|NA|TRBV13
CATATGTHYEQYF
>TRBJ2-7|NA|TRBV5-1
CASSLTTGALYEQYF
>TRBJ2-1|NA|TRBV9
CASSQDLGDEQFF
>TRBJ1-2|TRBD1|TRBV27
CASSGGQVGYTF
>TRBJ2-2|TRBD2|TRBV5-6
CASSLFLIAGGVAGELFF
>TRBJ1-5|NA|TRBV30
CAWSVGDLNQPQHF
>TRBJ2-1|TRBD2|TRBV5-1
CASSLAGLYEQFF
>TRBJ1-5|NA|TRBV28
CASTTRDIGNQPQHF
>TRBJ1-5|NA|TRBV9
CASSPPTEPQHF
>TRBJ2-7|NA|TRBV2
CASSVSGKTGEQYF
>TRBJ1-1|TRBD1|TRBV6-5
CASSYSGQKNTEAFF
>TRBJ2-5|NA|TRBV29-1
CSVNEGRIMETQYF
>TRBJ1-2|NA|TRBV29-1
CSVYVTGSRGLNYGYTF
>TRBJ1-2|NA|TRBV4-3
CASSQDLSGGHGYTF
>TRBJ1-3|NA|TRBV4-2
CASSQLGGAPGNTIYF
>TRBJ2-7|TRBD1|TRBV18
CASSPPTGTETYEQYF
>TRBJ2-6|NA|TRBV30
CAWSQDRKANVLTF
>TRBJ1-5|NA|TRBV7-2
CASSPDSANQPQHF
>TRBJ1-2|TRBD1|TRBV5-4
CASSLPGTANYGYTF
>TRBJ2-2|NA|TRBV9
CASSLTPKVEGGELFF
>TRBJ2-7|TRBD2|TRBV6-5
CASSYSGSGSSYEQYF
>TRBJ2-3|TRBD2|TRBV27
CASSFVAGDTDTQYF
>TRBJ2-1|TRBD2|TRBV28
CASSLWTSAWNNEQFF
>TRBJ2-7|TRBD1|TRBV19
CASTNQGTGRAYEQYF
>TRBJ2-2|NA|TRBV6-5
CASSRGRNTGELFF
>TRBJ2-7|NA|TRBV18
CASSPGGYEQYF
>TRBJ2-7|NA|TRBV27
CASGTGTQAVGYEQYF
>TRBJ2-6|TRBD1|TRBV7-7
CASSELTGAGANVLTF
>TRBJ2-5|NA|TRBV5-1
CASSLSGGTQETQYF
>TRBJ1-2|NA|TRBV5-1
CASSLGLQEVGYTF
>TRBJ2-1|NA|TRBV15
CATSWTYNEQFF
>TRBJ1-2|NA|TRBV27
CASSSLGAADYGYTF
>TRBJ2-7|NA|TRBV7-8
CASSLRTVSYEQYF